This TCR beta chain was identified during a study of blood T cell repertoires in COVID-19 (dated by TCRdb to between 2020 and 2021). Context from the whole study: Samples from collaborators originated in the United States, Italy and Spain and spanned both the acute and convalescent phases of COVID-19. The material from the prospective study consisted of cDNA or gDNA derived from T cells, B-cell-depleted T cells, or PBMCs. Where available, HLA class I and class II types were taken from metadata supplied by the sample provider and were not determined by assay-based typing. The repertoires were released in a freely available public database intended as a resource for research on the immune response to SARS-CoV-2. The dataset comprised deeply sampled blood TCRbeta repertoires from subjects exposed to, actively infected with, or recovered from COVID-19. Nearly every sample came with metadata listing a de-identified subject ID, COVID-19 status, age in years and sex. The samples were drawn from two sources: the first 160 participants of the ongoing ImmuneRACE study, and some 1,300 subjects contributed by 6 global collaborators.

The paper as a whole reports these results and caveats: The quantity of clinical and demographic metadata differed by source and by participant and was supplied without curation.

The collaborating institutions used their own protocols to collect whole blood in K2EDTA tubes. For TCRbeta analysis, collaborator samples were shipped as frozen whole blood, as isolated PBMCs, or as DNA extracted from either sample type. Of note for this clone: The antigen it binds to is not known. No much larger clonotype is one base removed from it; base qualities were not supplied.

The immunoSEQ Assay, a bias-controlled multiplex PCR, was used to amplify TCRbeta CDR3 regions from genomic DNA. The study's processing was this. The number of nucleated cells in each sample was estimated by amplification of reference gene primers within the assay. To quantify the absolute abundance of each unique TCRbeta CDR3 rearrangement, sequence reads were collapsed and filtered. For each sample, productive Simpson clonality was calculated as the square root of Simpson's diversity index over productive rearrangements. TCRdb mirrors the immuneACCESS table, restricted to in-frame sequences. Some clones are absent from its copies; in checked studies, under half trace to an unresolved V gene, and the reason for the others is unknown. V, J and clone size are taken as reported in that table, and D and trimming were inferred from the DNA itself. Across this sample there are 50,000 to 70,000 clones, with more than 70% seen only once. The ten biggest clones cover roughly 6.7% of the sample.

The V and J ends are trimmed by 2 bases and 7 bases, leaving 9 bases between them. Taken from the germline V gene, the CDR1 and CDR2 loops are MNHEY and SVGAGI. Counted from cysteine to phenylalanine, this CDR3 has 13 amino acids. The kept DNA is CDR3 alone, 39 bases in frame from the first base. The sequencing input was peripheral blood. This receptor was identified in a man between 60 and 70 years old with active or convalescent COVID-19. The rearranged segments are TRBV6-5 and TRBJ1-5; the D gene remains uncertain. CDR3 protein: CASSYREGQPQHF. The sequenced DNA is TGTGCCAGCAGTTACAGGGAGGGCCAGCCCCAGCATTTT.